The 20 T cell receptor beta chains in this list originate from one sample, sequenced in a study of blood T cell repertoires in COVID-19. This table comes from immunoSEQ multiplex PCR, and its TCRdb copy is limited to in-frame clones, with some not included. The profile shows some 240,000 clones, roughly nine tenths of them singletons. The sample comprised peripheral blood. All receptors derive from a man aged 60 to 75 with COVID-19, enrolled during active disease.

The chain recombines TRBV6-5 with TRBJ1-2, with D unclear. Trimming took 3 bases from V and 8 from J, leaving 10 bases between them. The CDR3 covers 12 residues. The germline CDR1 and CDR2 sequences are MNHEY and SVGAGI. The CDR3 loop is CASSYSGFGYTF. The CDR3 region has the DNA TGTGCCAGCAGTTATTCGGGGTTCGGCTACACCTTC.

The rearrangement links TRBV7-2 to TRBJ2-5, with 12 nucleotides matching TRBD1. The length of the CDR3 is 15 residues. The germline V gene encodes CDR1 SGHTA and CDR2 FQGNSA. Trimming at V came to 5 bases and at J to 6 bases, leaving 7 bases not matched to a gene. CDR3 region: CASSVGTGGLKTQYF. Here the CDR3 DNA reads TGTGCCAGCAGCGTTGGGACAGGGGGCCTGAAGACCCAGTACTTC.

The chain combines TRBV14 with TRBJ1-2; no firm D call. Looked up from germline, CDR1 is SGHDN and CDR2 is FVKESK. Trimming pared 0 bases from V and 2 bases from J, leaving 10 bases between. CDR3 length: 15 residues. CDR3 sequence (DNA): TGTGCCAGCAGCCAAGATCGAGTAGCCAACTATGGCTACACCTTC. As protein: CASSQDRVANYGYTF.

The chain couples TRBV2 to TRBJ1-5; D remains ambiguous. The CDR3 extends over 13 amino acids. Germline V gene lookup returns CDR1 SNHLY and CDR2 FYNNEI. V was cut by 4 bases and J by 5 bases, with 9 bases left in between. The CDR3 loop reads CASSGGRDQPQHF. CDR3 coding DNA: TGTGCCAGCAGTGGCGGCCGGGATCAGCCCCAGCATTTT.

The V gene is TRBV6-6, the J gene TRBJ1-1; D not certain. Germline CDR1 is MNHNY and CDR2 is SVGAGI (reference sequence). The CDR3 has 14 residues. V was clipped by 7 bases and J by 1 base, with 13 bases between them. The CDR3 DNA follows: TGTGCCAGCAAGCCACTCACTACGAACACTGAAGCTTTCTTT. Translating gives CASKPLTTNTEAFF.

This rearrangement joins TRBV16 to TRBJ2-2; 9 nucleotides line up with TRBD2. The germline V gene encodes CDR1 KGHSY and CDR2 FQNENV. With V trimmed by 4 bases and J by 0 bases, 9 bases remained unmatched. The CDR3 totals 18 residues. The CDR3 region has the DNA TGTGCCAGCAGCCCATACGAGACTAGCGGAGCGAACACCGGGGAGCTGTTTTTT. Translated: CASSPYETSGANTGELFF.

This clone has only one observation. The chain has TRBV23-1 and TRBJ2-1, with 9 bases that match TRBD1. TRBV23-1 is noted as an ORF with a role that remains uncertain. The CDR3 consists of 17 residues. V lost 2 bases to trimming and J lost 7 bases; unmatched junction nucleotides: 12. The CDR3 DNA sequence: TGCGCCAGCAGTCAACGAACAGGGGGCGCGATGAGGAATGAGCAGTTCTTC. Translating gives CASSQRTGGAMRNEQFF.

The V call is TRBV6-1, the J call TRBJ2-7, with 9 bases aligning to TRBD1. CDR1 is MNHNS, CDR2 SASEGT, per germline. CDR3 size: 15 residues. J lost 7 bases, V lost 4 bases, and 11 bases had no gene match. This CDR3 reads CASSARDRVPHEQYF. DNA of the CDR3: TGTGCCAGCAGTGCTCGGGACAGGGTCCCACATGAGCAGTACTTC.

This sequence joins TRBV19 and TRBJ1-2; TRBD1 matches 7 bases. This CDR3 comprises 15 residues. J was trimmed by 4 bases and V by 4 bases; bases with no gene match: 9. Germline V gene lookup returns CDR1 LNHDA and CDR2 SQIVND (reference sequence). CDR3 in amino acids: CASSTGTAAPYGYTF. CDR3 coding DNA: TGTGCCAGTAGTACGGGGACAGCCGCCCCCTATGGCTACACCTTC.

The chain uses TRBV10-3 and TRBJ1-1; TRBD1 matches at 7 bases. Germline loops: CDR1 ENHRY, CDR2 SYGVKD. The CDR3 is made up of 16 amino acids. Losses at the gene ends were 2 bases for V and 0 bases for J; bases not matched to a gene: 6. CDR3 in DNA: TGTGCCATCAGTGAGCCCCTCGGGACAGTGAACACTGAAGCTTTCTTT. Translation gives CAISEPLGTVNTEAFF.

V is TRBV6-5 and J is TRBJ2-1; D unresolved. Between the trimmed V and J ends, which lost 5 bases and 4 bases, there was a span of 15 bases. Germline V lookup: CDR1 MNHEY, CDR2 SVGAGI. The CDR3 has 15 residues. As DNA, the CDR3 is TGTGCCAGCAGTATTCTGGCGGATTTTTACAATGAGCAGTTCTTC. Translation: CASSILADFYNEQFF.

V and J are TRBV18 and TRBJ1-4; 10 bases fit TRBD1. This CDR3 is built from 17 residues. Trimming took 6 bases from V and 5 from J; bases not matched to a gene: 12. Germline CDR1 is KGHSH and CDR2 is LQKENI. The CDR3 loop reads CASSKTGGAFINEKLFF. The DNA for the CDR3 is TGTGCCAGCTCCAAGACAGGGGGCGCATTTATAAATGAAAAACTGTTTTTT.

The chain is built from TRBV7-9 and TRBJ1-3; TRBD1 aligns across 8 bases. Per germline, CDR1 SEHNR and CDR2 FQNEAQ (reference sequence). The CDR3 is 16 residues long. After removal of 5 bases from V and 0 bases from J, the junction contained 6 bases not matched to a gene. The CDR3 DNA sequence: TGTGCCAGCAGCGCAACAGGGGGGAGCTCTGGAAACACCATATATTTT. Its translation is CASSATGGSSGNTIYF.

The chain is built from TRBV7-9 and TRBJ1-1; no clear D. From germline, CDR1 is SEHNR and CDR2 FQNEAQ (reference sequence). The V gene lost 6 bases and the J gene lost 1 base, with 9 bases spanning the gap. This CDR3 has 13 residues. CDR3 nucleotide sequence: TGTGCCAGCAGTGGGCAGGAGAACACTGAAGCTTTCTTT. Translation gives CASSGQENTEAFF.

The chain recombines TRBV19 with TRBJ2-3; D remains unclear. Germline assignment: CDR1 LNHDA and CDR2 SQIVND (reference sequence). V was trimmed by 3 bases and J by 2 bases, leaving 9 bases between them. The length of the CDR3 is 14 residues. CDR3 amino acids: CASSISPVTDTQYF. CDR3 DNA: TGTGCCAGTAGTATCTCCCCAGTCACAGATACGCAGTATTTT.

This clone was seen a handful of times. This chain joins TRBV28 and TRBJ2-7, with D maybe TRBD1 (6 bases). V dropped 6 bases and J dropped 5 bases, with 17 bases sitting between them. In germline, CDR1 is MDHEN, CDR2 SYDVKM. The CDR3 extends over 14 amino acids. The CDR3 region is CASSPRGGSDEQYF. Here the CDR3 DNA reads TGTGCCAGCAGCCCCAGGGGTGGATCTGACGAGCAGTACTTC.

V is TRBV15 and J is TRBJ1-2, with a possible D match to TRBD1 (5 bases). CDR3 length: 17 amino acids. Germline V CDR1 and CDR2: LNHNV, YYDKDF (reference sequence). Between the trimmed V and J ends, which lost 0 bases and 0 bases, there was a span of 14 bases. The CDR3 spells CATSRDTGGVANYGYTF. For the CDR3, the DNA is TGTGCCACCAGCAGAGATACGGGAGGGGTTGCTAACTATGGCTACACCTTC.

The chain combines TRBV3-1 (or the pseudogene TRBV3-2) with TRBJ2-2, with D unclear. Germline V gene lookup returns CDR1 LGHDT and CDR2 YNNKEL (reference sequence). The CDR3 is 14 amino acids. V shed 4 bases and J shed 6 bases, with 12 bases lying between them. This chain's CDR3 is CASSLVSAAGELFF. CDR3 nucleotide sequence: TGTGCCAGCAGCCTTGTGAGTGCCGCCGGGGAGCTGTTTTTT.

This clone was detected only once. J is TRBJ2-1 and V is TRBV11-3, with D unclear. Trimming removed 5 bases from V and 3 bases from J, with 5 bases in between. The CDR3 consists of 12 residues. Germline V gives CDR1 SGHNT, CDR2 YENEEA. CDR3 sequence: CASSGDYNEQFF. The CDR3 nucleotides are TGTGCCAGCAGCGGAGACTACAATGAGCAGTTCTTC.

CDR3 coding DNA: TGTGCCAGTAGATTCTCCGGGACTAGCGGCTCCAATGAGCAGTTCTTC. Residues: CASRFSGTSGSNEQFF. This chain links TRBV19 with TRBJ2-1, with 11 bases identical to TRBD2. The V gene end was trimmed by 6 bases and the J gene end by 6 bases; junction bases not matched to a gene: 10. CDR3 size: 16 residues. Germline V gene lookup returns CDR1 LNHDA and CDR2 SQIVND (reference sequence).